These T cell receptor beta chains were read from a single sample in a study of T cell responses to AZD1222 COVID-19 vaccine. Assay used: immunoSEQ multiplex PCR; TCRdb lists only in-frame clones, some missing. The data hold over 20,000 clones, with roughly 84% observed a single time. Here the sequenced sample was peripheral blood, taken 28 days after the second AZD1222 dose. These receptors all stem from an adult who received the AZD1222 COVID-19 vaccine. The CDR3 runs from the conserved cysteine through the conserved F or W. A D gene is named only where the DNA matches it firmly. Size is stated for part of the rows, as once, few or many counts, or as a class when the clone is expanded.

V	size	D	J	DNA	CDR3
TRBV14	.	.	TRBJ1-6	TGTGCCAGCAGCCAAGGACAAATTCGCTCGGCCGCCTATAATTCACCCCTCCACTTT	CASSQGQIRSAAYNSPLHF
TRBV6-1	.	TRBD1	TRBJ2-7	TGTGCCAGCAGTGAACACCAGGGGGCCAACGAGCAGTACTTC	CASSEHQGANEQYF
TRBV7-9	.	.	TRBJ1-4	TGTGCCAGCAGCCGAACAGGCAGACTTAATGAAAAACTGTTTTTT	CASSRTGRLNEKLFF
TRBV4-2	.	.	TRBJ1-3	TGTGCCAGCAGCCAGACCCTTCTTGTTAGGGAGAGCGCTGGAAACACCATATATTTT	CASSQTLLVRESAGNTIYF
TRBV28	few	TRBD2	TRBJ2-7	TGTGCCAGCACTAGCGGGAGCTCCTACGAGCAGTACTTC	CASTSGSSYEQYF
TRBV4-2	.	.	TRBJ2-3	TGTGCCAGCAGCCAAGATGCGACCACAGATACGCAGTATTTT	CASSQDATTDTQYF
TRBV2	.	TRBD2	TRBJ2-2	TGTGCCAGCAGTGAAATACTAGCGGGAGCAACCGGGGAGCTGTTTTTT	CASSEILAGATGELFF
TRBV7-9	.	TRBD1	TRBJ1-4	TGTGCCAGCAGCCCCGGACAGGGGACAAGGGAAAAACTGTTTTTT	CASSPGQGTREKLFF
TRBV27	.	TRBD1	TRBJ1-1	TGTGCCAGCAGTTTAAGGCAGGGGGCGCGCACTGAAGCTTTCTTT	CASSLRQGARTEAFF
TRBV29-1	.	.	TRBJ1-4	TGCAGCGTGGGGACACAGGGAAATGAAAAACTGTTTTTT	CSVGTQGNEKLFF
TRBV11-1	.	.	TRBJ2-2	TGTGCCAGCAGCTTAGTGGGGGCGAACACCGGGGAGCTGTTTTTT	CASSLVGANTGELFF
TRBV7-9	.	.	TRBJ1-5	TGTGCCAGCAGCTTAGCGCTTTCAGGAGCGGCTCAGCATTTT	CASSLALSGAAQHF
TRBV29-1	.	.	TRBJ1-1	TGCAGCGCTACCCATTCGGGTGACACTGAAGCTTTCTTT	CSATHSGDTEAFF
TRBV30	.	.	TRBJ1-3	TGTGCCTGGAGCTTCAGGGGTCGCAGAAACACCATATATTTT	CAWSFRGRRNTIYF
TRBV28	.	.	TRBJ1-2	TGTGCCAGCAGTAGGGCTAACTATGGCTACACCTTC	CASSRANYGYTF
TRBV30	.	.	TRBJ1-5	TGTGCCTGGAGTGCCCGGGACAATCAGCCCCAGCATTTT	CAWSARDNQPQHF
TRBV6-2/TRBV6-3	few	.	TRBJ1-1	TGTGCCAGCAGCATCGCGGAGAACACTGAAGCTTTCTTT	CASSIAENTEAFF
TRBV27	.	TRBD1	TRBJ2-7	TGTGCCAGCAGTTATCAGGGACAGTCTCCCCACGAGCAGTACTTC	CASSYQGQSPHEQYF
TRBV5-1	once	.	TRBJ2-3	TGCGCCAGCAGCTCCGACGGTAGCACAGATACGCAGTATTTT	CASSSDGSTDTQYF
TRBV28	.	.	TRBJ1-5	TGTGCCAGCAGTGGTGGGGCAGCTAATCAGCCCCAGCATTTT	CASSGGAANQPQHF
TRBV5-1	.	.	TRBJ1-1	TGCGCCAGCAGCTTTGGACAGAACCTACCTGATTCTTTCTTT	CASSFGQNLPDSFF
TRBV7-9	.	.	TRBJ1-1	TGTGCCAGCAGCGCCGCGGGCACTGCTTTCTTT	CASSAAGTAFF
TRBV5-1	.	.	TRBJ2-7	TGCGCCAGCAGCTTGGCCTCGGGGTCCTACGAGCAGTACTTC	CASSLASGSYEQYF
TRBV6-5	.	.	TRBJ1-2	TGTGCCAGCAGTTACTCAGGACTGGCGACCTATGGCTACACCTTC	CASSYSGLATYGYTF
TRBV3-1/TRBV3-2	.	.	TRBJ2-1	TGTGCCAGCAGCCAACAATCAGGGGCCAACAGTGAGCAGTTCTTC	CASSQQSGANSEQFF
TRBV18	.	TRBD1	TRBJ2-7	TGTGCCAGCTCACCATTGCGACAGGGCTCCTACGAGCAGTACTTC	CASSPLRQGSYEQYF
TRBV28	.	TRBD2	TRBJ2-1	TGTGCCAGCAGTCCCGGGACTAGCGGTTACAATGAGCAGTTCTTC	CASSPGTSGYNEQFF
TRBV27	once	.	TRBJ2-3	TGTGCCAGCAGTTTACGATTTCAAGGAAGCACAGATACGCAGTATTTT	CASSLRFQGSTDTQYF
TRBV12-3/TRBV12-4	.	TRBD2	TRBJ2-5	TGTGCCAGCGGTAGCGGGAGAAGGGAGACCCAGTACTTC	CASGSGRRETQYF